One sample yielded the 28 T cell receptor beta chains listed below, sequenced in a study of T cell responses to AZD1222 COVID-19 vaccine. Produced via immunoSEQ multiplex PCR; TCRdb's table is partial and in-frame only. The sample has 140,000 to 150,000 clones; roughly nine tenths are singletons. The specimen was peripheral blood, collected on day 0 of AZD1222 vaccination. The receptors originated from an adult in good health.

The chain combines TRBV9 with TRBJ1-1, with a weak D call TRBD1 (5 bases). V lost 4 bases, J lost 4 bases, and 14 bases lay in between. The germline V gene encodes CDR1 SGDLS and CDR2 YYNGEE. The CDR3 totals 14 residues. The CDR3 sequence: CASSNGGLGTEAFF. CDR3 bases: TGTGCCAGCAGCAATGGGGGACTTGGCACTGAAGCTTTCTTT.

This chain joins TRBV5-1 and TRBJ2-6, with D perhaps being TRBD1 or TRBD2 (5 bases each). The CDR3 is 16 residues long. V lost 3 bases and J 4 bases, leaving 14 bases between the germline ends. Germline V lookup: CDR1 SGHRS, CDR2 YFSETQ. CDR3 bases: TGCGCCAGCAGCTGGGGACCTTTAGCCGGGGCCAACGTCCTGACTTTC. This translates into CASSWGPLAGANVLTF.

This chain joins TRBV7-9 and TRBJ2-1; TRBD2 agrees at 9 bases. Germline V gene sequence: CDR1 SEHNR, CDR2 FQNEAQ (reference sequence). V dropped 5 bases and J dropped 13; count of bases not matched to a gene: 9. This CDR3 comprises 13 residues. The CDR3 DNA reads TGTGCCAGCAGCACGATAGCGGGGGAGCGCCAGTTCTTC. Translation gives CASSTIAGERQFF.

CDR3 sequence: CASSQGQSYSNQPQHF. Here the CDR3 DNA reads TGTGCCAGCAGTCAGGGCCAAAGTTATAGCAATCAGCCCCAGCATTTT. V is TRBV2 and J is TRBJ1-5, with a weak D call TRBD1 (5 bases). The CDR3 totals 16 residues. Germline V gene sequence: CDR1 SNHLY, CDR2 FYNNEI. V lost 5 bases, J lost 0 bases, and 14 bases lay in between.

The CDR3 sequence: CASSFFLGTGELFF. The CDR3 coding sequence is TGTGCCAGCAGTTTTTTTTTAGGGACCGGGGAGCTGTTTTTT. This chain connects TRBV28 to TRBJ2-2; D is undetermined. Trimming removed 3 bases at V and 5 bases at J, with 10 bases between. This CDR3 is built from 14 residues. CDR1 and CDR2 (germline): MDHEN, SYDVKM. The full variable domain, in which reference TRBV28 and TRBJ2-2 provide the parts outside the CDR3, is DVKVTQSSRYLVKRTGEKVFLECVQDMDHENMFWYRQDPGLGLRLIYFSYDVKMKEKGDIPEGYSVSREKKERFSLILESASTNQTSMYLCASSFFLGTGELFFGEGSRLTVL.

V gene TRBV7-9 combines with J gene TRBJ2-7, with D perhaps TRBD2 (7 bases). This CDR3 is 14 amino acids long. Germline V gene data show CDR1 as SEHNR and CDR2 as FQNEAQ (reference sequence). Trimming stripped 1 base from V and 9 bases from J, with 16 bases between. CDR3 sequence (DNA): TGTGCCAGCAGCTTAGAGGGGGAGGGCCTCGGGCAGTACTTC. This sequence encodes CASSLEGEGLGQYF.

The rearrangement links TRBV7-9 to TRBJ2-7; weak D call: TRBD2 (6 bases). V gave up 0 bases and J gave up 3 bases, with 9 bases separating them. CDR1 is SEHNR and CDR2 is FQNEAQ in the germline V gene (reference sequence). The CDR3 has 14 residues. The CDR3 coding sequence is TGTGCCAGCAGCTTAGCGGGAGGACACTACGAGCAGTACTTC. Residues: CASSLAGGHYEQYF.

The chain uses TRBV6-1 and TRBJ1-5, with TRBD1 as a possible D gene (5 bases). Germline V CDR1 and CDR2: MNHNS, SASEGT. The ends were cut back, 3 bases at V and 13 bases at J, with 19 bases in the middle. CDR3 length: 14 amino acids. Here the CDR3 DNA reads TGTGCCAGCAGTGATTGGGGCCCGGGTAACTTTCAGCATTTT. Amino acids: CASSDWGPGNFQHF.

As for this clone: The junction does not match germline at one end; this may be a read error. The chain uses TRBV6-1 and TRBJ1-1, with 9 positions matching TRBD1. CDR3 length: 11 amino acids. Germline CDR1 reads MNHNS; CDR2 reads SASEGT. CDR3 nucleotides: TGTGCCAGCAGTGATCAGAGGGACAGGGCTTTT. Its protein product is CASSDQRDRAF.

The chain joins TRBV28 to TRBJ2-7; tentatively, D is TRBD2 (6 bases). This CDR3 has 15 residues. Germline V gives CDR1 MDHEN, CDR2 SYDVKM. V lost 1 base to trimming and J lost 4 bases, with 14 bases between them. This chain's CDR3 is CASSLFAGRGYEQYF. The CDR3 DNA follows: TGTGCCAGCAGTTTATTTGCGGGAAGGGGTTACGAGCAGTACTTC.

The rearrangement uses TRBV28 and TRBJ2-3, with 13 bases lining up with TRBD2. Losses at the gene ends were 3 bases for V and 6 bases for J; bases not matched to a gene: 6. The CDR3 contains 16 residues. Germline loops: CDR1 MDHEN, CDR2 SYDVKM. In DNA, the CDR3 is TGTGCCAGCAGTTTCCGGTTACTAGCGGGAGGGGATACGCAGTATTTT. Amino acid sequence: CASSFRLLAGGDTQYF.

The chain has TRBV5-1 and TRBJ2-5; 9 nucleotides agree with TRBD1. The V and J ends lost 0 bases and 4 bases, in that order; junction bases with no gene match: 4. The CDR3 sequence is 15 residues long. Germline loops: CDR1 SGHRS, CDR2 YFSETQ. CDR3 DNA: TGCGCCAGCAGCTTGGCCGGGGGACAGGGAGAGACCCAGTACTTC. It codes for CASSLAGGQGETQYF.

The V call is TRBV12-5, the J call TRBJ1-3, with a tentative D call TRBD1 (6 bases). The germline V and J ends were trimmed by 5 bases and 4 bases, with 9 bases remaining between them. Germline V gene sequence: CDR1 LGHNT, CDR2 FRNRAP. The CDR3 extends over 13 amino acids. The CDR3 bases are TGTGCTAGTGGTCCTGGACAGGGAAACACCATATATTTT. It codes for CASGPGQGNTIYF.

This rearrangement joins TRBV28 to TRBJ1-5; D is possibly TRBD1 (5 bases). The CDR3 spans 13 residues. Germline V gene lookup returns CDR1 MDHEN and CDR2 SYDVKM. The V end was cut by 6 bases, the J end by 6 bases, with 12 bases between. The CDR3 coding sequence is TGTGCCAGCAGGGTAGGCAGGGTTCAGCCCCAGCATTTT. This sequence encodes CASRVGRVQPQHF.

The CDR3 DNA follows: TGTGCCAGTAGTATAATTAGTCAGCCCCAGCATTTT. Amino acids: CASSIISQPQHF. The chain employs TRBV19 and TRBJ1-5; D gene uncertain. The CDR3 spans 12 residues. Germline V gene data show CDR1 as LNHDA and CDR2 as SQIVND (reference sequence). Trimming took off 2 bases at V and 6 bases at J, with 5 bases between the two ends.

This clone was found a few times. The chain combines TRBV3-1 (or the pseudogene TRBV3-2) with TRBJ1-3; D ambiguous. The CDR3 has 18 residues. From germline, CDR1 is LGHDT and CDR2 YNNKEL (reference sequence). V lost 4 bases and J lost 3, with 22 bases in between. This CDR3 reads CASSRDLSRGVDGNTIYF. DNA for the CDR3: TGTGCCAGCAGCCGCGATCTCAGTCGGGGTGTGGATGGAAACACCATATATTTT.

V gene TRBV24-1 combines with J gene TRBJ2-7; 11 bases are shared with TRBD1. The CDR3 sequence is 15 residues long. Germline V gene data show CDR1 as KGHDR and CDR2 as SFDVKD. With 2 bases clipped from V and 3 bases from J, the junction kept 2 bases outside the gene matches. The CDR3 DNA reads TGTGCCACCAGTGATTCCGGGACAGGGGGCTACGAGCAGTACTTC. It translates to CATSDSGTGGYEQYF.

This clone has only one observation. This chain uses TRBV5-6 with TRBJ1-2, with D unresolved. Trimming took 0 bases from V and 2 from J, leaving 8 bases between them. This CDR3 spans 14 amino acids. CDR1 and CDR2 from the germline V gene are SGHDT and YYEEEE. CDR3 in amino acids: CASSLVTVNYGYTF. In DNA form, the CDR3 reads TGTGCCAGCAGCTTGGTCACCGTAAACTATGGCTACACCTTC.

This chain joins TRBV11-1 and TRBJ1-4; D remains ambiguous. V was pared by 1 base and J by 8 bases, with 14 bases between. There are 15 residues in the CDR3. Germline-derived CDR1 and CDR2 are SGHAT and FQDESV (reference sequence). The CDR3 reads CASSLDRRPSEKLFF. CDR3 DNA sequence: TGTGCCAGCAGCTTAGATCGTCGGCCCTCAGAAAAACTGTTTTTT.

V usage is TRBV5-1 and J usage is TRBJ2-5; 10 bases line up with TRBD1. The CDR3 spans 16 residues. The germline gives CDR1 SGHRS, CDR2 YFSETQ. J lost 4 bases, V lost 4 bases, and 10 bases had no gene match. CDR3 in amino acids: CASSHLSTGGLETQYF. The CDR3 bases are TGCGCCAGCAGCCATTTATCGACAGGGGGCCTAGAGACCCAGTACTTC.

The chain recombines TRBV2 with TRBJ1-5; D is possibly TRBD1 (6 bases). The CDR3 totals 17 residues. Trimming removed 6 bases at V and 0 bases at J, with 18 bases between. Germline CDR1 reads SNHLY; CDR2 reads FYNNEI. The CDR3 region has the DNA TGTGCCAGCAGCACCGACGGGGTGGGGGCTAGCAATCAGCCCCAGCATTTT. Residues: CASSTDGVGASNQPQHF.

The rearrangement uses TRBV3-1 (or the pseudogene TRBV3-2) and TRBJ1-5; D is perhaps TRBD1 (5 bases). The CDR3 has 15 residues. V dropped 0 bases and J dropped 4 bases, with 10 bases sitting between them. In germline, CDR1 is LGHDT, CDR2 YNNKEL (reference sequence). The CDR3 DNA reads as TGTGCCAGCAGCCAAGATTTCAGGGAAAATCAGCCCCAGCATTTT. This encodes CASSQDFRENQPQHF.

The chain links TRBV5-1 to TRBJ2-2; TRBD2 is a possible D gene (5 bases). The germline V gene encodes CDR1 SGHRS and CDR2 YFSETQ. V shed 2 bases and J shed 1 base, with 6 bases lying between them. CDR3 size: 14 residues. CDR3: CASSFRENTGELFF. The CDR3 coding sequence is TGCGCCAGCAGCTTCCGGGAGAACACCGGGGAGCTGTTTTTT.

The chain uses TRBV5-4 and TRBJ2-7; D is undetermined. Deletions cut 0 bases from V and 3 bases from J, with 4 bases between. Germline assignment: CDR1 SGHNT and CDR2 YYREEE (reference sequence). The CDR3 covers 12 residues. CDR3 residues: CASSLDYYEQYF. CDR3 in DNA: TGTGCCAGCAGCTTGGACTACTACGAGCAGTACTTC.

V usage is TRBV21-1 and J usage is TRBJ1-4. TRBV21-1 is flagged as a pseudogene. This CDR3 is built from 15 residues. The CDR3 sequence: CASSIRDPTNEKLFF. CDR3 coding DNA: TGTGCCAGCAGCATAAGGGATCCCACAAATGAAAAACTGTTTTTT.

The chain combines TRBV2 with TRBJ2-3; tentatively, D is TRBD2 (6 bases). The CDR3 extends over 14 amino acids. The germline V gene has CDR1 SNHLY and CDR2 FYNNEI. Trimming shortened V by 5 bases and J by 6 bases, and 15 bases separated the two germline ends. This CDR3 reads CASSPRRGRDTQYF. The CDR3 DNA sequence: TGTGCCAGCAGTCCCCGGAGGGGCCGTGATACGCAGTATTTT.

CDR3 sequence: CSVVGGAASSYEQYF. CDR3 DNA: TGCAGCGTTGTGGGGGGGGCAGCAAGCTCCTACGAGCAGTACTTC. The chain is built from TRBV29-1 and TRBJ2-7, with TRBD2 as a possible D gene (7 bases). Germline CDR1 is SQVTM and CDR2 is ANQGSEA. The CDR3 is 15 residues long. Trimming shortened V by 4 bases and J by 0 bases, and 16 bases separated the two germline ends.

V is TRBV6-5 and J is TRBJ1-2; D may be TRBD1 (5 bases). The V gene's germline CDR1 is MNHEY and CDR2 SVGAGI. Trimming took 6 bases from V and 4 from J, leaving 12 bases between them. The CDR3 spans 13 residues. The CDR3 DNA follows: TGTGCCAGCAGCGATTCAGGGAGCTATGGCTACACCTTC. Translation gives CASSDSGSYGYTF.